A single sample gave rise to the 25 T cell receptor beta chains below, sequenced in a study of blood T cell repertoires in COVID-19. Assay: immunoSEQ multiplex PCR; the TCRdb copy retains only in-frame clones and omits some. The table has roughly 15,000 clones, 82% seen once; the top ten hold 21%. The material sequenced was peripheral blood. The receptors originated from a man older than 75 with active COVID-19.

This clone was seen once. The chain carries TRBV5-1 and TRBJ2-7, with TRBD2 matching 14 bases. V shed 0 bases and J 3 bases; nucleotides not matched to a gene: 5. CDR3 length equals 17 residues. Germline V gene sequence: CDR1 SGHRS, CDR2 YFSETQ. The CDR3 DNA sequence: TGCGCCAGCAGCTTGGGGGGGACTAGCGGGAGAGACTACGAGCAGTACTTC. As protein: CASSLGGTSGRDYEQYF.

The chain joins TRBV27 to TRBJ2-5; a weak D match, TRBD2 (6 bases). The length of the CDR3 is 15 residues. With 3 bases removed from V and 4 bases from J, the gap between germline ends came to 15 bases. Per the germline V gene, CDR1 is MNHEY and CDR2 is SMNVEV (reference sequence). CDR3 sequence: CASSLEGGVRETQYF. CDR3 DNA sequence: TGTGCCAGCAGTTTGGAAGGAGGGGTGAGAGAGACCCAGTACTTC.

This CDR3 reads CASAMGTAEAFF. The CDR3 bases are TGTGCCAGCGCCATGGGGACAGCCGAAGCTTTCTTT. The chain carries TRBV7-6 and TRBJ1-1, with TRBD1 matching 7 bases. CDR3 length equals 12 residues. The germline gives CDR1 SGHVS, CDR2 FNYEAQ. The ends lost 8 bases at V and 8 bases at J; junction bases unmatched: 8. Based on the CDR3 plus reference TRBV7-6 and TRBJ1-1, the full variable domain is GAGVSQSPRYKVTKRGQDVALRCDPISGHVSLYWYRQALGQGPEFLTYFNYEAQQDKSGLPNDRFSAERPEGSISTLTIQRTEQRDSAMYRCASAMGTAEAFFGQGTRLTVV.

The chain employs TRBV6-1 and TRBJ2-7; 10 bases are shared with TRBD1. There are 15 residues in the CDR3. The germline gives CDR1 MNHNS, CDR2 SASEGT. J was trimmed by 4 bases and V by 2 bases; bases with no gene match: 5. The CDR3 protein is CASSEFGTGVYEQYF. The CDR3 DNA reads TGTGCCAGCAGTGAATTCGGGACAGGGGTTTACGAGCAGTACTTC.

The genes are TRBV5-8 and TRBJ2-7; possibly TRBD1 for D (6 bases). This CDR3 comprises 17 residues. Germline V gene data show CDR1 as SGHTS and CDR2 as YDEGEE. Trimming left V 6 bases short and J 4 bases short, with 26 bases between. CDR3 loop: CASIYETPGHRFYEQYF. The CDR3 DNA sequence: TGTGCCAGCATCTATGAAACGCCGGGACATCGCTTTTACGAGCAGTACTTC.

This clone was seen only once. The chain links TRBV6-6 to TRBJ2-7, with TRBD2 identical over 7 bases. The CDR3 contains 13 residues. V dropped 5 bases and J dropped 9; count of bases not matched to a gene: 10. Germline loops: CDR1 MNHNY, CDR2 SVGAGI (reference sequence). CDR3 in amino acids: CASSILAPGGQYF. The CDR3 DNA sequence: TGTGCCAGCAGTATACTAGCCCCGGGGGGGCAGTACTTC.

The chain recombines TRBV25-1 with TRBJ2-7; 7 bases fit TRBD2. The CDR3 has 13 residues. V trimming: 4 bases; J trimming: 3 bases; junction bases outside the gene matches: 3. From germline, CDR1 is MGHDK and CDR2 SYGVNS. The CDR3 protein is CASSVAGLYEQYF. The CDR3 DNA reads as TGTGCCAGCAGTGTAGCGGGTCTCTACGAGCAGTACTTC.

The chain links TRBV18 to TRBJ2-1; 9 bases agree with TRBD2. V shed 6 bases, J shed 8 bases, and the junction held 14 bases outside the gene matches. The CDR3 has 16 amino acids. Germline-derived CDR1 and CDR2 are KGHSH and LQKENI. CDR3 in amino acids: CASSPYGLAGVDEQFF. The CDR3 region has the DNA TGTGCCAGCTCCCCTTACGGGTTAGCGGGAGTCGATGAGCAGTTCTTC.

J is TRBJ2-3 and V is TRBV9; TRBD2 aligns across 7 bases. The CDR3 consists of 13 residues. V lost 0 bases, J lost 6 bases, and 1 base stayed unmatched. CDR1 and CDR2 from the germline V gene are SGDLS and YYNGEE. DNA of the CDR3: TGTGCCAGCAGCGTAGGTAGCGGGGATACGCAGTATTTT. The encoded protein is CASSVGSGDTQYF.

The J gene is TRBJ2-3, the V gene TRBV10-2; 10 nucleotides line up with TRBD2. The CDR3 sequence is 18 residues long. The junction had 13 bases not matched to a gene; V was cut back by 7 bases and J by 0 bases. Germline CDR1 reads WSHSY; CDR2 reads SAAADI. As DNA, the CDR3 is TGCGCCAGCACTTTTCCGGGACTAGCGTTTACTAGCACAGATACGCAGTATTTT. Its translation: CASTFPGLAFTSTDTQYF.

This clone has just one count. V gene TRBV5-1 combines with J gene TRBJ2-2; possible D gene TRBD1, 6 bases. Germline lookup yields CDR1 SGHRS and CDR2 YFSETQ. Trimming removed 4 bases at V and 2 bases at J, with 9 bases between. The CDR3 totals 14 residues. CDR3 DNA sequence: TGCGCCAGCAGCCCGGGACAAAACACCGGGGAGCTGTTTTTT. Its protein product is CASSPGQNTGELFF.

The V call is TRBV25-1, the J call TRBJ2-7; 8 bases fit TRBD1. This CDR3 contains 14 residues. CDR1 MGHDK and CDR2 SYGVNS come from the germline V gene. V was clipped by 6 bases and J by 1 base; unmatched bases: 5. CDR3 nucleotide sequence: TGTGCCAGCAGAGGACAGGGAAAGTCCTACGAGCAGTACTTC. Its protein product is CASRGQGKSYEQYF.

Only one count was recorded for this clone. The chain uses TRBV12-2 and TRBJ2-7; the table's D gene call, TRBD2, was not cross checked with the DNA. TRBV12-2 is recorded as a pseudogene. The CDR3 consists of 17 residues. CDR3 protein: CASRLSSGRAGSYEQYF. DNA of the CDR3: TGTGCAAGTCGCTTGAGTAGCGGGAGGGCCGGGTCCTACGAGCAGTACTTC.

A single count supports this clone. The chain has TRBV10-3 and TRBJ1-2; no clear D gene. The CDR3 consists of 14 residues. Trimming took off 0 bases at V and 5 bases at J, with 10 bases between the two ends. Germline lookup yields CDR1 ENHRY and CDR2 SYGVKD. The CDR3 DNA sequence: TGTGCCATCAGTGAGTCACTGGGAGAGTATGGCTACACCTTC. This encodes CAISESLGEYGYTF.

This clone was seen once. The J gene is TRBJ2-1, the V gene TRBV21-1; the D call TRBD2 from the table was never checked on the DNA. TRBV21-1 is reported as a pseudogene. The CDR3 length is 19 residues. The CDR3 DNA reads TGTGCCAGCAGCACACAACCCTTTTGGACTAGCGGCCAATACAATGAGCAGTTCTTC. Translated, it gives CASSTQPFWTSGQYNEQFF.

In this sample, this clone turned up a few times. This rearrangement joins TRBV5-1 to TRBJ2-2; TRBD1 might be the D (5 bases). The length of the CDR3 is 13 residues. V gave up 4 bases and J gave up 1 base, with 5 bases separating them. The germline V gene has CDR1 SGHRS and CDR2 YFSETQ. The CDR3 sequence: CASSRGNTGELFF. CDR3 bases: TGCGCCAGCAGCAGGGGGAACACCGGGGAGCTGTTTTTT.

The J gene is TRBJ1-5, the V gene TRBV24-1; the match to TRBD1 covers 11 bases. V was clipped by 4 bases and J by 4 bases; unmatched bases: 2. Germline CDR1 KGHDR, CDR2 SFDVKD. The CDR3 contains 15 residues. The DNA of the CDR3 is TGTGCCACCAGTGAAGGGACAGGGGGGAATCAGCCCCAGCATTTT. Amino acid sequence: CATSEGTGGNQPQHF.

This chain connects TRBV6-1 to TRBJ2-3; tentatively, D is TRBD1 (6 bases). CDR1 is MNHNS, CDR2 SASEGT, per germline. V lost 3 bases and J lost 4, with 17 bases in between. The CDR3 is 16 residues long. The CDR3 DNA follows: TGTGCCAGCAGTGAGGAAGCAGGGGTTGGGGCAGATACGCAGTATTTT. Residues: CASSEEAGVGADTQYF.

This sequence joins TRBV7-6 and TRBJ2-2; 9 bases are shared with TRBD1. After removal of 1 base from V and 3 bases from J, the junction contained 0 bases not matched to a gene. Germline V gene lookup returns CDR1 SGHVS and CDR2 FNYEAQ. CDR3 length: 15 residues. The CDR3 sequence is CASSLGQGDTGELFF. The CDR3 DNA is TGTGCCAGCAGCTTAGGACAGGGGGACACCGGGGAGCTGTTTTTT.

J is TRBJ2-7 and V is TRBV5-1; 9 bases align to TRBD1. In germline, CDR1 is SGHRS, CDR2 YFSETQ. This CDR3 region has 13 residues. V was clipped by 4 bases and J by 5 bases; unmatched bases: 4. The CDR3 DNA is TGCGCCAGCAGCAAGGGACAGGGTGACGAGCAGTACTTC. Translating gives CASSKGQGDEQYF.

The J gene is TRBJ2-7, the V gene TRBV19; 7 positions agree with TRBD1. The germline V gene has CDR1 LNHDA and CDR2 SQIVND (reference sequence). This CDR3 region has 14 residues. J was trimmed by 2 bases and V by 5 bases; bases with no gene match: 6. The CDR3 region is CASSPSTGTYEQYF. The CDR3 nucleotides read TGTGCCAGTAGTCCGTCGACAGGGACCTACGAGCAGTACTTC.

The CDR3 is CASSLAFHQGAGWNQPQHF. The CDR3 DNA is TGTGCCAGCAGCTTAGCCTTCCATCAGGGGGCGGGTTGGAATCAGCCCCAGCATTTT. This chain joins TRBV11-3 and TRBJ1-5; 8 bases map to TRBD1. Germline trimming cut 1 base from V and 4 bases from J; bases unmatched to any gene: 15. The CDR3 spans 19 residues. Per the germline V gene, CDR1 is SGHNT and CDR2 is YENEEA.

The V gene is TRBV28, the J gene TRBJ2-7; 9 nucleotides match TRBD2. In germline, CDR1 is MDHEN, CDR2 SYDVKM. The V gene end was trimmed by 5 bases and the J gene end by 4 bases; junction bases not matched to a gene: 6. CDR3 length: 14 residues. For the CDR3, the DNA is TGTGCCAGCAGTGAACATAGCGGGAGATACGAGCAGTACTTC. As protein: CASSEHSGRYEQYF.

J is TRBJ1-5 and V is TRBV6-2 or TRBV6-3; D uncertain. The CDR3 sequence is 17 residues long. The V end was cut by 5 bases, the J end by 0 bases, with 17 bases between. CDR1 MNHEY and CDR2 SVGEGT come from the germline V gene. CDR3 amino acids: CASSLTQTGNSNQPQHF. In DNA, the CDR3 is TGTGCCAGCAGTCTGACGCAAACGGGGAATAGCAATCAGCCCCAGCATTTT.

The chain uses TRBV6-5 and TRBJ2-1, with 8 nucleotides matching TRBD1. CDR3 length: 15 residues. Germline CDR1 is MNHEY and CDR2 is SVGAGI. The ends lost 8 bases at V and 2 bases at J; junction bases unmatched: 8. The DNA of the CDR3 is TGTGCCAGCCGATCTCGGACAGGGACCTACAATGAGCAGTTCTTC. This gives the protein CASRSRTGTYNEQFF.